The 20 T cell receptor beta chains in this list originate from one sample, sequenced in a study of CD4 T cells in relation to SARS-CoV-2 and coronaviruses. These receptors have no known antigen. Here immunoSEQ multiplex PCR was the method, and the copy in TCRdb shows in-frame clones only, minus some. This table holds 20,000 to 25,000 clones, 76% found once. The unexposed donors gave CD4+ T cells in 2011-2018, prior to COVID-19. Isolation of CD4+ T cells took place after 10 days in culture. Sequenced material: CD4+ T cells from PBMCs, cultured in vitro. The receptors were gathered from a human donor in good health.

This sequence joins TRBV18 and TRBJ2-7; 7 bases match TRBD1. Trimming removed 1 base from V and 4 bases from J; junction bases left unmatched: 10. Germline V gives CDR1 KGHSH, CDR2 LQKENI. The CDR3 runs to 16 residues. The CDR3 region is CASSPRLQGQQYEQYF. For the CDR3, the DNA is TGTGCCAGCTCACCACGGCTCCAGGGACAGCAGTACGAGCAGTACTTC.

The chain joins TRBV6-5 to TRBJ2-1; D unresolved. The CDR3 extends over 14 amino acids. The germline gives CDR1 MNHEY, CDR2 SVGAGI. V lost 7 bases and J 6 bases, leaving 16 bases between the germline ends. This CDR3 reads CASMPFSPSNEQFF. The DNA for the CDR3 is TGTGCCAGCATGCCGTTTTCGCCGTCCAATGAGCAGTTCTTC.

CDR3 region: CAIRGGVSGYTF. CDR3 coding DNA: TGTGCCATTAGAGGGGGGGTCTCTGGCTACACCTTC. The chain has TRBV2 and TRBJ1-2; TRBD1 is a possible D gene (6 bases). Between the trimmed V and J ends, which lost 10 bases and 7 bases, there was a span of 16 bases. From germline, CDR1 is SNHLY and CDR2 FYNNEI. This CDR3 contains 12 residues.

DNA of the CDR3: TGTGCCTGGAGTGTTACGGAGGGGGGTCGGACCGGGGAGCTGTTTTTT. Its protein product is CAWSVTEGGRTGELFF. The genes are TRBV30 and TRBJ2-2; D tentatively reads TRBD1 or TRBD2 (6 bases each). The CDR3 is 16 amino acids. Germline V lookup: CDR1 GTSNPN, CDR2 SVGIG (reference sequence). Trimming removed 0 bases at V and 5 bases at J, with 16 bases between.

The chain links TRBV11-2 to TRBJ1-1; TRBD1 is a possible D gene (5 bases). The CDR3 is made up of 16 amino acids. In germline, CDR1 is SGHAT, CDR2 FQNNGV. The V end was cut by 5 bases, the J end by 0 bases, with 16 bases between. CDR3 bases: TGTGCCAGCAGCCCCTGGACACGAAACATGAACACTGAAGCTTTCTTT. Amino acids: CASSPWTRNMNTEAFF.

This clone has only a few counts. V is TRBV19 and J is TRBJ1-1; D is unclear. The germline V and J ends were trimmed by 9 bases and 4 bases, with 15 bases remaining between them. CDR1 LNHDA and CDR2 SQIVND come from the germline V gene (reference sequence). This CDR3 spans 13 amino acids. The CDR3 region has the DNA TGTGCCAGGAGCTGGGCTCGGCGCACTGAAGCTTTCTTT. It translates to CARSWARRTEAFF.

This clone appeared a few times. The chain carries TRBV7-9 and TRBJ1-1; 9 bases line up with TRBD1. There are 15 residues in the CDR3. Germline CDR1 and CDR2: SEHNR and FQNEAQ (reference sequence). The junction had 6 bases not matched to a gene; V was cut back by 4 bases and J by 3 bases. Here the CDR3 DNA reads TGTGCCAGCAGCTCCCGGGACAGGGAGGACACTGAAGCTTTCTTT. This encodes CASSSRDREDTEAFF.

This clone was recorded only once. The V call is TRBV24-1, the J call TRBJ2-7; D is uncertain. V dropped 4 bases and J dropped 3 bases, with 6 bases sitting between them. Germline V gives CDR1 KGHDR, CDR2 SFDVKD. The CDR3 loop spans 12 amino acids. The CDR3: CATSDRYYEQYF. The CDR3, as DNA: TGTGCCACCAGTGACCGATACTACGAGCAGTACTTC.

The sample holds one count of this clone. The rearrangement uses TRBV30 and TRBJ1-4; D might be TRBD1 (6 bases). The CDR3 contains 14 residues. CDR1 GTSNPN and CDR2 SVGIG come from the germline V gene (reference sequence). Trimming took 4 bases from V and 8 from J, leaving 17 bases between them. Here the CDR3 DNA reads TGTGCCTGGACCTCGACAGGTTGGGAAGAAAAACTGTTTTTT. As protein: CAWTSTGWEEKLFF.

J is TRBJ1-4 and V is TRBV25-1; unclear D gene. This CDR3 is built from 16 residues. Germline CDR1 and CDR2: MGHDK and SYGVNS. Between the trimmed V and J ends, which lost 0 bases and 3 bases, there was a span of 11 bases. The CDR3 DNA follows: TGTGCCAGCAGTGAATATCGGGGAGAGGCTAATGAAAAACTGTTTTTT. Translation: CASSEYRGEANEKLFF.

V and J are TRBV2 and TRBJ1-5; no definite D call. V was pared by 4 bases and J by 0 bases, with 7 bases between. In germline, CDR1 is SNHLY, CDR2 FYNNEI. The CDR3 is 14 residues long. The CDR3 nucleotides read TGTGCCAGCAGTGTGTGGGTTAGCAATCAGCCCCAGCATTTT. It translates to CASSVWVSNQPQHF.

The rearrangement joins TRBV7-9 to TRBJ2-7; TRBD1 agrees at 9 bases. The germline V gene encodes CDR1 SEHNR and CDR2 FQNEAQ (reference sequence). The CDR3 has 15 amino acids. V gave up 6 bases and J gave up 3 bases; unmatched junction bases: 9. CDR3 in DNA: TGTGCCAGCAGGAGTACACGGGACAGGGTCTACGAGCAGTACTTC. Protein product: CASRSTRDRVYEQYF. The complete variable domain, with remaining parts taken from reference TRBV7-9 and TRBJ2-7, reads DTGVSQNPRHKITKRGQNVTFRCDPISEHNRLYWYRQTLGQGPEFLTYFQNEAQLEKSRLLSDRFSAERPKGSFSTLEIQRTEQGDSAMYLCASRSTRDRVYEQYFGPGTRLTVT.

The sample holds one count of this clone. CDR3 sequence reads: CASSAGTDANYGYTF. Written as DNA, the CDR3 is TGTGCCAGCAGCGCCGGGACAGATGCTAACTATGGCTACACCTTC. This chain links TRBV3-1 (or the pseudogene TRBV3-2) with TRBJ1-2; 7 positions agree with TRBD1. This CDR3 comprises 15 residues. V gave up 5 bases and J gave up 0 bases; unmatched junction bases: 6. Germline CDR1 LGHDT, CDR2 YNNKEL (reference sequence).

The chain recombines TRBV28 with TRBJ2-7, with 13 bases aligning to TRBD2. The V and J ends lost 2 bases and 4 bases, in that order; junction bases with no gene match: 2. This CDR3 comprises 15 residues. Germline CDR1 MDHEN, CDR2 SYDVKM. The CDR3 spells CASSLRTSGSYEQYF. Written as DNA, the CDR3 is TGTGCCAGCAGTTTACGGACTAGCGGGAGTTACGAGCAGTACTTC.

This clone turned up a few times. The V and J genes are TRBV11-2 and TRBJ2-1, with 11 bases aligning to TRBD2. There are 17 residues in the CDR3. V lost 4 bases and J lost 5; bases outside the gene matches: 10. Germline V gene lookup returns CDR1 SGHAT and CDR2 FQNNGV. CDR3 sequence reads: CASSSRSGGLADNEQFF. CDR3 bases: TGTGCCAGCAGCTCCAGAAGTGGGGGACTAGCGGACAATGAGCAGTTCTTC.

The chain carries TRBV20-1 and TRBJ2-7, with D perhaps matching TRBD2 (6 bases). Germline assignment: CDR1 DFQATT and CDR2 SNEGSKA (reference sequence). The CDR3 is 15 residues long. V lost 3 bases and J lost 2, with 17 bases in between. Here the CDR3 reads CSASWGRIAPYEQYF. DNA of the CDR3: TGCAGTGCTAGTTGGGGGAGGATTGCCCCCTACGAGCAGTACTTC.

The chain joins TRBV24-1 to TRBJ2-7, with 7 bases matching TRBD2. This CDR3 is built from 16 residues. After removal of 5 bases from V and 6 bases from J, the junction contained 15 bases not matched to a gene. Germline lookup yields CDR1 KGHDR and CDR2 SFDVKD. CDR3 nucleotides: TGTGCCACCAGTGCCCGGGGGGACGGGCCCCGAGCCGAGCAGTACTTC. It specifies CATSARGDGPRAEQYF.

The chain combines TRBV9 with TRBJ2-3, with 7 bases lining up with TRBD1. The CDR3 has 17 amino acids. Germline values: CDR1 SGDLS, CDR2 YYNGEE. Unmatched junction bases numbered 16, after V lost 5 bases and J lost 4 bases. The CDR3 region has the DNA TGTGCCAGCAGGATGGAAGATAAAACAGGGGTCCCAGATACGCAGTATTTT. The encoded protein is CASRMEDKTGVPDTQYF.

The CDR3 DNA is TGTGCCAGCAAAAGGACACCGACTGTTGCAACTAATGAAAAACTGTTTTTT. It translates to CASKRTPTVATNEKLFF. J is TRBJ1-4 and V is TRBV2; D perhaps matches TRBD1 (5 bases). Germline values: CDR1 SNHLY, CDR2 FYNNEI. Trimming pared 7 bases from V and 0 bases from J, leaving 18 bases between. The CDR3 has 17 residues.

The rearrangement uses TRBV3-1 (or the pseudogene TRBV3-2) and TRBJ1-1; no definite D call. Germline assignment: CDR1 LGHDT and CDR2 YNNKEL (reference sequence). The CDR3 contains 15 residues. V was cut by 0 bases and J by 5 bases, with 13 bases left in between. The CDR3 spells CASSQDLGGSTEAFF. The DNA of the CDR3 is TGTGCCAGCAGCCAAGATCTTGGAGGCTCAACTGAAGCTTTCTTT.